The 14 T cell receptor beta chains below come from one sample, sequenced in a study of blood T cells in healthy people across ages. With a J-beta primer mix and a sample-barcoded 5' primer, a second PCR ran about 7 to 11 cycles. TCRdb reprocessed the 5' RACE reads via MiXCR and lists one record per CDR3 protein. Among hundreds of thousands of distinct CDR3 sequences listed, less than 70% were seen once. The sample comprised blood. All receptors come from an elderly man in good health.

The chain links TRBV12-3 or TRBV12-4 to TRBJ1-1; TRBD1 is a possible D gene (5 bases). The CDR3 has 15 amino acids. V lost 3 bases and J lost 0, with 11 bases in between. The CDR3 here is CASSLGRGVNTEAFF. The DNA of the CDR3 is TGTGCCAGCAGTTTGGGTCGGGGGGTGAACACTGAAGCTTTCTTT.

This chain joins TRBV14 and TRBJ2-7; the D is unclear. V was clipped by 1 base and J by 5 bases, with 9 bases between them. CDR1 is SGHDN and CDR2 is FVKESK in the germline V gene. CDR3 length: 13 residues. DNA for the CDR3: TGTGCCAGCAGCCAAGTGGGCCCCCACGAGCAGTACTTC. Amino acid sequence: CASSQVGPHEQYF.

This chain uses TRBV7-6 with TRBJ2-7; 10 nucleotides agree with TRBD1. This CDR3 region has 16 residues. Germline V gives CDR1 SGHVS, CDR2 FNYEAQ. Losses at the gene ends were 2 bases for V and 7 bases for J; bases not matched to a gene: 11. CDR3 residues: CASSLFGRQGQGEQYF. In DNA form, the CDR3 reads TGTGCCAGCAGCTTATTTGGGCGACAGGGACAGGGGGAGCAGTACTTC.

This clonotype was seen just once. The V and J genes are TRBV29-1 and TRBJ2-7; no clear D gene. The J call is uncertain, as TRBJ2-5 better fits the DNA end. Germline V gene data show CDR1 as SQVTM and CDR2 as ANQGSEA. CDR3 length: 10 residues. CDR3 nucleotides: TGCAGCGGCTCGTCGGGGACCCAGTACTTC. Protein sequence: CSGSSGTQYF.

This chain connects TRBV28 to TRBJ2-3; possibly TRBD1 for D (5 bases). CDR1 and CDR2 (germline): MDHEN, SYDVKM. The V gene lost 5 bases and the J gene lost 14 bases, with 23 bases spanning the gap. The CDR3 has 14 residues. CDR3 sequence (DNA): TGTGCCAGCAGTCCAACTCAGGGTGGCAGATACGCGTATTTT. Translated, it gives CASSPTQGGRYAYF.

The J gene is TRBJ1-1, the V gene TRBV11-2, with D possibly matching TRBD1 (5 bases). V gave up 8 bases and J gave up 4 bases, with 26 bases separating them. This CDR3 is 17 amino acids long. The germline V gene encodes CDR1 SGHAT and CDR2 FQNNGV. The CDR3 DNA follows: TGTGCCAGCGGAAACGGGGCAGGCGGATCGAAGAGCACTGAAGCTTTCTTT. The encoded protein is CASGNGAGGSKSTEAFF.

This chain joins TRBV9 and TRBJ2-3, with TRBD1 identical over 7 bases. J lost 4 bases, V lost 3 bases, and 11 bases had no gene match. CDR3 size: 16 residues. Looked up from germline, CDR1 is SGDLS and CDR2 is YYNGEE. CDR3 residues: CASSARTGSRADTQYF. The CDR3, as DNA: TGTGCCAGCAGCGCCCGGACAGGAAGCCGAGCAGATACGCAGTATTTT.

This chain uses TRBV6-5 with TRBJ2-7; D is unresolved. Germline V gives CDR1 MNHEY, CDR2 SVGAGI. This CDR3 is built from 14 residues. V was trimmed by 1 base and J by 2 bases, leaving 9 bases between them. The chain's CDR3 is CASSYFRGAYEQYF. The CDR3 DNA is TGTGCCAGCAGTTACTTCCGTGGAGCCTACGAGCAGTACTTC.

The chain recombines TRBV15 with TRBJ1-6; 9 bases align to TRBD1. Germline trimming cut 1 base from V and 10 bases from J; bases unmatched to any gene: 11. CDR1 is LNHNV and CDR2 is YYDKDF in the germline V gene (reference sequence). This CDR3 has 17 amino acids. CDR3 DNA sequence: TGTGCCACCAGCAGAGGGGTTCGACAGGGGGTAGGATCACCCCTCCACTTT. Translating it yields CATSRGVRQGVGSPLHF. The full variable domain, completed using reference TRBV15 and TRBJ1-6, is DAMVIQNPRYQVTQFGKPVTLSCSQTLNHNVMYWYQQKSSQAPKLLFHYYDKDFNNEADTPDNFQSRRPNTSFCFLDIRSPGLGDTAMYLCATSRGVRQGVGSPLHFGNGTRLTVT.

This sequence joins TRBV7-3 and TRBJ1-1, with D possibly being TRBD1 (5 bases). Germline CDR1 SGHTA, CDR2 FQGTGA. V dropped 1 base and J dropped 1 base, with 10 bases sitting between them. This CDR3 contains 15 residues. DNA for the CDR3: TGTGCCAGCAGCTTAATTTGGGGGACGAACACTGAAGCTTTCTTT. Translation gives CASSLIWGTNTEAFF.

The gene calls are TRBV29-1 and TRBJ2-1; D is possibly TRBD2 (6 bases). V lost 1 base, J lost 0 bases, and 10 bases lay in between. Germline CDR1 reads SQVTM; CDR2 reads ANQGSEA. This CDR3 comprises 15 residues. For the CDR3, the DNA is TGCAGCGTTGAAGGCCGACTAGGCTCCTACAATGAGCAGTTCTTC. Its protein product is CSVEGRLGSYNEQFF.

This chain connects TRBV28 to TRBJ1-2; 7 positions agree with TRBD1. Trimming cost V 7 bases and J 1 base; bases outside gene matches: 12. The CDR3 spans 16 residues. CDR1 is MDHEN and CDR2 is SYDVKM in the germline V gene. Here the CDR3 DNA reads TGTGCCAGCACCGATACGAGGGGACAGAGTAACTATGGCTACACCTTC. This sequence encodes CASTDTRGQSNYGYTF.

The rearrangement uses TRBV12-3 or TRBV12-4 and TRBJ1-1; 7 nucleotides match TRBD1. The CDR3 consists of 18 residues. The ends lost 0 bases at V and 5 bases at J; junction bases unmatched: 15. As DNA, the CDR3 is TGTGCCAGCAGTTTAGCTGCCGGTGCAGGGGGAGGTAAAACTGAAGCTTTCTTT. Protein sequence: CASSLAAGAGGGKTEAFF.

In this sample, this clonotype turned up a few times. The V and J genes are TRBV28 and TRBJ2-5, with no clear D. Deletions cut 2 bases from V and 3 bases from J, with 10 bases between. From germline, CDR1 is MDHEN and CDR2 SYDVKM. This CDR3 has 14 residues. The CDR3: CASSLPGGEETQYF. The DNA of the CDR3 is TGTGCCAGCAGTTTACCGGGTGGAGAAGAGACCCAGTACTTC.